This T cell receptor beta chain was found in a study of shared clonotypes between healthy human individuals. Study outcomes and limitations: Against clonotypes common to all four donors, non-shared ones had lower generation probabilities.

The CDR3 is made up of 14 amino acids. Trimming cost V 5 bases and J 4 bases; bases outside gene matches: 3. Germline V gives CDR1 MNHNY, CDR2 SVGAGI (reference sequence). A single count supports this clone. Antigen unknown. Generated by immunoSEQ multiplex PCR, the TCRdb table keeps only in-frame clones and is missing some. Of 110,000 or so clones listed, around 66% are singletons. The chain is built from TRBV6-6 and TRBJ1-2; 11 bases line up with TRBD1. This TCR was sampled from a woman aged 25-40 years in good health. The sequenced sample consisted of memory CD8+ T cells sorted from blood. Stated subset: CD45RO+ cells pooled with CCR7-negative TemRA cells. CDR3 region: CASSTGTGGYGYTF. The CDR3 region has the DNA TGTGCCAGCAGTACCGGGACAGGGGGCTATGGCTACACCTTC.